The 22 T cell receptor beta chains below come from one sample, sequenced in a study of blood T cell repertoires in COVID-19. Libraries were prepared by immunoSEQ multiplex PCR; TCRdb keeps only in-frame clonotypes and omits some of them. The sample records hundreds of thousands of clones, around 89% being singletons. The sample comprised peripheral blood. The receptors originated from a woman in her thirties with COVID-19, enrolled during active disease.

In its sample, this clone was seen once. The chain couples TRBV24-1 to TRBJ1-4; a possible D gene is TRBD1 (5 bases). Trimming shortened V by 3 bases and J by 8 bases, and 15 bases separated the two germline ends. CDR1 KGHDR and CDR2 SFDVKD come from the germline V gene. The CDR3 runs 15 residues. CDR3 sequence (DNA): TGTGCCACCAGTGATCCGCGGGGCTCGGGAGAAAAACTGTTTTTT. Translation: CATSDPRGSGEKLFF.

V and J are TRBV10-2 and TRBJ1-2, with 8 bases identical to TRBD1. With V trimmed by 2 bases and J by 10 bases, 18 bases remained unmatched. CDR1 is WSHSY, CDR2 SAAADI, per germline. This CDR3 is 17 amino acids long. CDR3 sequence: CASSEGERTGPLLVYTF. The CDR3 bases are TGCGCCAGCAGTGAGGGGGAACGGACAGGGCCGCTTCTCGTCTACACCTTC.

The chain joins TRBV19 to TRBJ1-4, with 9 positions matching TRBD1. The germline V gene encodes CDR1 LNHDA and CDR2 SQIVND (reference sequence). Losses at the gene ends were 5 bases for V and 8 bases for J; bases not matched to a gene: 9. The CDR3 totals 15 residues. CDR3: CASSAGDRAVEKLFF. CDR3 in DNA: TGTGCCAGTAGTGCGGGGGACAGGGCCGTCGAAAAACTGTTTTTT. The full variable domain, its missing parts supplied by reference TRBV19 and TRBJ1-4, is DGGITQSPKYLFRKEGQNVTLSCEQNLNHDAMYWYRQDPGQGLRLIYYSQIVNDFQKGDIAEGYSVSREKKESFPLTVTSAQKNPTAFYLCASSAGDRAVEKLFFGSGTQLSVL.

The rearrangement joins TRBV11-2 to TRBJ2-5; 10 bases are a match to TRBD1. Trimming at V came to 5 bases and at J to 5 bases, leaving 8 bases not matched to a gene. The CDR3 loop spans 15 amino acids. Germline CDR1 reads SGHAT; CDR2 reads FQNNGV. In DNA form, the CDR3 reads TGTGCCAGCAGCCAGTCGGGACAGGGGCGGGAGACCCAGTACTTC. This sequence encodes CASSQSGQGRETQYF.

This rearrangement joins TRBV6-1 to TRBJ1-6; 10 positions agree with TRBD1. The CDR3 loop spans 17 amino acids. Germline assignment: CDR1 MNHNS and CDR2 SASEGT. V dropped 4 bases and J dropped 3; count of bases not matched to a gene: 6. In nucleotides, the CDR3 is TGTGCCAGCAGTGCGACAGGGGGCCTTGTCTATAATTCACCCCTCCACTTT. As protein: CASSATGGLVYNSPLHF.

This clone showed up just a few times. This specimen includes other DNA sequences encoding the same CDR3. The CDR3 protein is CASSVGGGYGYTF. The CDR3, as DNA: TGTGCCAGCAGCGTTGGGGGCGGCTATGGCTACACCTTC. The chain joins TRBV9 to TRBJ1-2; the D gene is possibly TRBD1 (6 bases). The CDR3 sequence is 13 residues long. CDR1 SGDLS and CDR2 YYNGEE come from the germline V gene. Trimming pared 2 bases from V and 4 bases from J, leaving 9 bases between.

The V gene is TRBV12-3 or TRBV12-4, the J gene TRBJ2-1; tentatively, D is TRBD2 (5 bases). The V end lost 5 bases, the J end lost 5 bases, and 10 bases lay between the germline ends. The length of the CDR3 is 13 residues. Here the CDR3 reads CASSPQEDNEQFF. The DNA of the CDR3 is TGTGCCAGCAGTCCCCAGGAGGACAATGAGCAGTTCTTC.

With regard to this clone: This same CDR3 is encoded by further DNA sequences in the sample. The V and J genes are TRBV7-2 and TRBJ2-5; D is unresolved. Germline CDR1 is SGHTA and CDR2 is FQGNSA. V shed 5 bases and J shed 5 bases, with 15 bases lying between them. CDR3 size: 14 residues. DNA of the CDR3: TGTGCCAGCAGCCCCCGATCTGGTCGGGAGACCCAGTACTTC. Protein: CASSPRSGRETQYF.

CDR3 amino acids: CAWSLSGNTIYF. The CDR3 DNA sequence: TGTGCCTGGAGCCTCTCTGGAAACACCATATATTTT. The chain has TRBV30 and TRBJ1-3; D call uncertain. V was clipped by 3 bases and J by 0 bases, with 3 bases between them. Germline CDR1 and CDR2: GTSNPN and SVGIG (reference sequence). The CDR3 covers 12 residues.

This sequence joins TRBV29-1 and TRBJ2-1, with a possible D match to TRBD2 (7 bases). The CDR3 is 20 amino acids. Trimming removed 4 bases from V and 6 bases from J, with 34 bases in between. The germline CDR1 and CDR2 sequences are SQVTM and ANQGSEA. In DNA form, the CDR3 reads TGCAGCGTTGTCCCGGACAGATACATGGGACCGGGAGGAGGTCCCAATGAGCAGTTCTTC. Translated, it gives CSVVPDRYMGPGGGPNEQFF.

This clone appeared a few times. The chain links TRBV5-4 to TRBJ2-3; TRBD2 might be the D (6 bases). Germline V gives CDR1 SGHNT, CDR2 YYREEE (reference sequence). The CDR3 is 17 amino acids. V was clipped by 3 bases and J by 2 bases, with 19 bases between them. The CDR3 spells CASSWGGTGILTDTQYF. DNA of the CDR3: TGTGCCAGCAGCTGGGGTGGGACTGGGATTCTCACAGATACGCAGTATTTT.

The chain combines TRBV21-1 with TRBJ2-7; the table's D call, TRBD2, was not checked against the DNA. TRBV21-1 has pseudogene status. CDR3 length: 11 residues. The CDR3 DNA reads as TGTGCCAGCAGCATTATCTACGAGCAGTACGTC. The encoded protein is CASSIIYEQYV.

The chain combines TRBV10-3 with TRBJ2-4; tentative D call: TRBD1 (6 bases). V was trimmed by 3 bases and J by 1 base, leaving 10 bases between them. This CDR3 comprises 15 residues. Germline V gene data show CDR1 as ENHRY and CDR2 as SYGVKD. The CDR3 region is CAISDEQGAKNIQYF. CDR3 nucleotides: TGTGCCATCAGTGATGAGCAGGGGGCCAAAAACATTCAGTACTTC.

This clone appeared once. The chain joins TRBV5-1 to TRBJ1-4, with D uncertain. The CDR3 contains 15 residues. V lost 0 bases to trimming and J lost 6 bases, with 12 bases between them. Germline-derived CDR1 and CDR2 are SGHRS and YFSETQ. This chain's CDR3 is CASSLGGGNDEKLFF. CDR3 nucleotides: TGCGCCAGCAGCTTGGGGGGAGGCAACGATGAAAAACTGTTTTTT.

The genes are TRBV19 and TRBJ1-5, with 7 bases identical to TRBD1. The CDR3 has 15 residues. Germline trimming cut 5 bases from V and 7 bases from J; bases unmatched to any gene: 11. Germline CDR1 and CDR2: LNHDA and SQIVND (reference sequence). The CDR3 protein is CASSHNRQGWQPQHF. CDR3 DNA: TGTGCCAGTAGTCATAACCGACAGGGCTGGCAGCCCCAGCATTTT.

This chain uses TRBV9 with TRBJ2-2, with D uncertain. Trimming stripped 4 bases from V and 2 bases from J, with 18 bases between. Germline V lookup: CDR1 SGDLS, CDR2 YYNGEE. This CDR3 region has 17 residues. The CDR3 is CASSPPESSGNTGELFF. The CDR3 region has the DNA TGTGCCAGCAGCCCGCCCGAGTCTAGTGGCAACACCGGGGAGCTGTTTTTT.

The chain links TRBV15 to TRBJ2-1; 10 bases align to TRBD2. The CDR3 has 16 residues. Trimming at V came to 1 base and at J to 4 bases, leaving 4 bases not matched to a gene. Looked up from germline, CDR1 is LNHNV and CDR2 is YYDKDF (reference sequence). CDR3 coding DNA: TGTGCCACCAGCAGAGGCCTAGCGGGGGCTTACAATGAGCAGTTCTTC. As protein: CATSRGLAGAYNEQFF.

Only a few counts were recorded for this clone. The chain has TRBV6-5 and TRBJ2-2, with unresolved D. V was clipped by 6 bases and J by 2 bases, with 10 bases between them. The CDR3 consists of 14 residues. Germline CDR1 MNHEY, CDR2 SVGAGI. CDR3 nucleotides: TGTGCCAGCAGCCGTCAGACTAACACCGGGGAGCTGTTTTTT. Translated, it gives CASSRQTNTGELFF.

The chain is built from TRBV20-1 and TRBJ2-5; no clear D gene. With 3 bases removed from V and 2 bases from J, the gap between germline ends came to 10 bases. The CDR3 runs to 13 residues. Germline V gene lookup returns CDR1 DFQATT and CDR2 SNEGSKA (reference sequence). The CDR3 spells CSASKTSQETQYF. Here the CDR3 DNA reads TGCAGTGCTAGTAAGACATCTCAAGAGACCCAGTACTTC.

In the case of this clone: Compared with germline, one end of the junction differs, possibly owing to a read error. Written as DNA, the CDR3 is TGTGTCAGCAGTTCTGGAGCCGGGCAGTACTTC. The encoded protein is CVSSSGAGQYF. V and J are TRBV28 and TRBJ2-7; no definite D call. Germline V gene data show CDR1 as MDHEN and CDR2 as SYDVKM. The CDR3 runs 11 residues.

The chain links TRBV7-9 to TRBJ1-4; weak D call: TRBD1 (6 bases). This CDR3 contains 14 residues. Trimming took off 5 bases at V and 7 bases at J, with 14 bases between the two ends. Per germline, CDR1 SEHNR and CDR2 FQNEAQ (reference sequence). The CDR3 DNA is TGTGCCAGCAGCCTAATGGGGGCGAGTGAAAAACTGTTTTTT. It specifies CASSLMGASEKLFF.

A single count supports this clone. The V call is TRBV7-2, the J call TRBJ2-6, with D possibly being TRBD2 (5 bases). This CDR3 comprises 15 residues. V lost 6 bases and J lost 0, with 9 bases in between. The V gene's germline CDR1 is SGHTA and CDR2 FQGNSA. The CDR3 DNA sequence: TGTGCCAGCAGTGGCCGGGACTCTGGGGCCAACGTCCTGACTTTC. It codes for CASSGRDSGANVLTF.